Presented here are 4 T cell receptor beta chains from one specimen sequenced in a study of blood T cell repertoires in COVID-19. Profiled with immunoSEQ multiplex PCR; TCRdb holds only in-frame clones, not every one. The repertoire holds roughly 300,000 clones, around 80% seen once, with roughly 1.1% in the top ten. Sample: peripheral blood. The receptor set was obtained from a woman between 45 and 60 years old with acute or convalescent COVID-19.

The chain has TRBV3-1 (or the pseudogene TRBV3-2) and TRBJ2-7; 7 bases line up with TRBD1. Germline CDR1 LGHDT, CDR2 YNNKEL (reference sequence). Trimming at V came to 0 bases and at J to 2 bases, leaving 4 bases not matched to a gene. The CDR3 is 15 amino acids. DNA for the CDR3: TGTGCCAGCAGCCAAGATAAGACAGGGACCTACGAGCAGTACTTC. Its translation is CASSQDKTGTYEQYF.

V gene TRBV18 combines with J gene TRBJ1-1, with D maybe TRBD1 (5 bases). Trimming left V 3 bases short and J 0 bases short, with 14 bases between. The CDR3 spans 16 residues. Germline V gene sequence: CDR1 KGHSH, CDR2 LQKENI. CDR3 region: CASSPQGRALNTEAFF. Written as DNA, the CDR3 is TGTGCCAGCTCACCCCAGGGCCGCGCCTTGAACACTGAAGCTTTCTTT.

This chain links TRBV10-1 with TRBJ1-1; D not certain. V gave up 3 bases and J gave up 4 bases, with 6 bases separating them. Germline lookup yields CDR1 WNHNN and CDR2 SYGVQD (reference sequence). The CDR3 is made up of 12 amino acids. Written as DNA, the CDR3 is TGCGCCAGCAGTGACCAGTTCACTGAAGCTTTCTTT. Translated, it gives CASSDQFTEAFF.

This rearrangement joins TRBV4-1 to TRBJ2-2; TRBD2 is a possible D gene (7 bases). The V gene lost 8 bases and the J gene lost 6 bases, with 10 bases spanning the gap. CDR1 MGHRA and CDR2 YSYEKL come from the germline V gene. There are 12 residues in the CDR3. The CDR3 here is CASQGRAGELFF. The CDR3 bases are TGCGCCAGCCAGGGGAGGGCCGGGGAGCTGTTTTTT.